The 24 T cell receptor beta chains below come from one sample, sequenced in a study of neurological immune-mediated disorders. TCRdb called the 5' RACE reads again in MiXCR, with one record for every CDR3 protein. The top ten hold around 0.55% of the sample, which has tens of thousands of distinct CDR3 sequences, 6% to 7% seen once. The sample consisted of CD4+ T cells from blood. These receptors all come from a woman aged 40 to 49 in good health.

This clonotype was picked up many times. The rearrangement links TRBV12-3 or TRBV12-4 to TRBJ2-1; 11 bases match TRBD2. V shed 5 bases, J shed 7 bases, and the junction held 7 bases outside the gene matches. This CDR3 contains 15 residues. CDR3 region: CASSPLAGGQNEQFF. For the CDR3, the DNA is TGTGCCAGCAGTCCCTTAGCGGGAGGGCAAAATGAGCAGTTCTTC.

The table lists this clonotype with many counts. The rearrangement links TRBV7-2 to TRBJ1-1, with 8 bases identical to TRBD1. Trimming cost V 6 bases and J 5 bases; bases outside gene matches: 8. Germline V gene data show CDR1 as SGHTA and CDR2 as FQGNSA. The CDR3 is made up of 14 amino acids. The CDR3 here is CASRGDRGGTEAFF. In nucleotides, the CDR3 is TGTGCCAGCAGGGGTGACAGGGGAGGAACTGAAGCTTTCTTT.

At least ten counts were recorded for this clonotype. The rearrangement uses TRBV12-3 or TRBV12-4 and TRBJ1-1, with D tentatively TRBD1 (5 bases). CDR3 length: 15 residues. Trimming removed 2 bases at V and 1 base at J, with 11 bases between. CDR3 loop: CASSLPYRRNTEAFF. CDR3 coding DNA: TGTGCCAGCAGTTTACCCTACAGGCGGAACACTGAAGCTTTCTTT.

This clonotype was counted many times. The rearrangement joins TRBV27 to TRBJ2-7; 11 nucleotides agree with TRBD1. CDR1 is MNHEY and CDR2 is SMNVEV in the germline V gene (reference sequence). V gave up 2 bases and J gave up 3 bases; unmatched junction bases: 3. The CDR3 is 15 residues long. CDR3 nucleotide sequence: TGTGCCAGCAGTTTAAGGACAGGGGGCTTCTACGAGCAGTACTTC. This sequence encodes CASSLRTGGFYEQYF.

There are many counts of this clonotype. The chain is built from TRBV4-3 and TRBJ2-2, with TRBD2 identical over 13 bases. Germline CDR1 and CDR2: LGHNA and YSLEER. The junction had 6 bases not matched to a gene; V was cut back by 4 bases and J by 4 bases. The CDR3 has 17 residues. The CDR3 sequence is CASSPGLAGSFTGELFF. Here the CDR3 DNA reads TGCGCCAGCAGCCCGGGACTAGCGGGATCCTTCACCGGGGAGCTGTTTTTT.

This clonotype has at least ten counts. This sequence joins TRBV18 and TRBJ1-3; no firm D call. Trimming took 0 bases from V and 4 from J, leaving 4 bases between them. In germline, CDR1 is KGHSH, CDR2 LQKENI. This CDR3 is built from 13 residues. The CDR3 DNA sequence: TGTGCCAGCTCACCACCGGCGGGAAACACCATATATTTT. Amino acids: CASSPPAGNTIYF.

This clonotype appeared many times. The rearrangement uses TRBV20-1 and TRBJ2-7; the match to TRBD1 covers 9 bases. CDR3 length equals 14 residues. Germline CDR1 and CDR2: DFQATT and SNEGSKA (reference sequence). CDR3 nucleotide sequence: TGCAGGGTACAGGGGGCAAAGGGCTCCTACGAGCAGTACTTC. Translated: CRVQGAKGSYEQYF.

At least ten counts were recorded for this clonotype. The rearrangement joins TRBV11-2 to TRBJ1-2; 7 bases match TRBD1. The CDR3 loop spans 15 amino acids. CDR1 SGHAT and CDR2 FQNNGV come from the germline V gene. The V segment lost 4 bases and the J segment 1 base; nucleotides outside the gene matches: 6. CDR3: CASSSTGTLNYGYTF. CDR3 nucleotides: TGTGCCAGCAGCTCGACAGGGACCCTTAACTATGGCTACACCTTC.

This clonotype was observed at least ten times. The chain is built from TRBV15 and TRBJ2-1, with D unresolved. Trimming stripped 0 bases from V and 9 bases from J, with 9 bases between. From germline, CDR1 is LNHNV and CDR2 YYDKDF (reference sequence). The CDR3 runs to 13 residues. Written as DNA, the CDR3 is TGTGCCACCAGCAGAGATCCCGGAGCTGAGCAGTTCTTC. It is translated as CATSRDPGAEQFF.

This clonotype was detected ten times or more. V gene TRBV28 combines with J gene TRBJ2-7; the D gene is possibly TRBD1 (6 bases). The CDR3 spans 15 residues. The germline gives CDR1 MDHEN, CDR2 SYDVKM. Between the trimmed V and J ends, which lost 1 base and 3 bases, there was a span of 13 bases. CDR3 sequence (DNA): TGTGCCAGCAGTTTATCCTCGACAGGATACTACGAGCAGTACTTC. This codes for CASSLSSTGYYEQYF.

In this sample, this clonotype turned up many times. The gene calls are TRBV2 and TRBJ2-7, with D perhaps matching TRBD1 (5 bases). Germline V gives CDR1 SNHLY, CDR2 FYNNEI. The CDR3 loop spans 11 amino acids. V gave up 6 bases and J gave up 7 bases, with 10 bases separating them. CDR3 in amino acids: CASSPDREQYF. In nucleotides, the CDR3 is TGTGCCAGCAGCCCAGACAGAGAGCAGTACTTC.

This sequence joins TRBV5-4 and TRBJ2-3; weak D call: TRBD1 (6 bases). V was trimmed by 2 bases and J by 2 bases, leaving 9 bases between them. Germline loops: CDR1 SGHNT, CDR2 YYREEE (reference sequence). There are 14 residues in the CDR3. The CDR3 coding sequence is TGTGCCAGCAGCTTTCAGGGGTCCACAGATACGCAGTATTTT. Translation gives CASSFQGSTDTQYF.

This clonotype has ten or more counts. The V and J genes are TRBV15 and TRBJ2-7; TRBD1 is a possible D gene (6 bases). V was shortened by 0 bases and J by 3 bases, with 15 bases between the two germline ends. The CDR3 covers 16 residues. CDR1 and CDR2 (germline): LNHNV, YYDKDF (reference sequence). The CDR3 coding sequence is TGTGCCACCAGCAGAGAGGCTGACAGGAGTAACTACGAGCAGTACTTC. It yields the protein CATSREADRSNYEQYF.

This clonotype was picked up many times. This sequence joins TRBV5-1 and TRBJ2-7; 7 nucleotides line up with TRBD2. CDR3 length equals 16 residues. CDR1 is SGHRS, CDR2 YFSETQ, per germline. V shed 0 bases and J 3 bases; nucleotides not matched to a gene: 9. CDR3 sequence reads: CASSLERGVTYYEQYF. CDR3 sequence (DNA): TGCGCCAGCAGCTTGGAACGGGGGGTGACCTACTACGAGCAGTACTTC.

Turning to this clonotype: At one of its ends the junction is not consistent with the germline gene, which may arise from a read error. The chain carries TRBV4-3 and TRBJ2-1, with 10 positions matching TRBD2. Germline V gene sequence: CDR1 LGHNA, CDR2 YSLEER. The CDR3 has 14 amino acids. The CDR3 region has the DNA TGCGCCAGCGGCCAAGCGGGAGGGCCTGGTGAGCAGTTCTTC. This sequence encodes CASGQAGGPGEQFF.

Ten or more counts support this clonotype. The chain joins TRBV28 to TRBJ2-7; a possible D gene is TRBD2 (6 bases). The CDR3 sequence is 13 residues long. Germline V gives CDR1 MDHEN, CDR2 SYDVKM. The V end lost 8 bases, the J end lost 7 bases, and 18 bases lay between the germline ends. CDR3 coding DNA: TGTGCCAGCCTCGGGAGACGGAGTGGGGAGCAGTACTTC. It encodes CASLGRRSGEQYF.

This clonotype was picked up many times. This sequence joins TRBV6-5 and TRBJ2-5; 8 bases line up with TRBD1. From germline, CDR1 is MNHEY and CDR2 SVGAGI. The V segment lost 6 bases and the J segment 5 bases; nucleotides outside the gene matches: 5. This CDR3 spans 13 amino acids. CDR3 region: CASSRTGWETQYF. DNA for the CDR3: TGTGCCAGCAGCAGGACAGGGTGGGAGACCCAGTACTTC.

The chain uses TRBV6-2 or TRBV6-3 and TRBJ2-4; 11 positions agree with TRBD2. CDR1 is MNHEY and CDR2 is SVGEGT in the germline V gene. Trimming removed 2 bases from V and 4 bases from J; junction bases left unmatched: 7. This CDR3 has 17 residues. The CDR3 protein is CASSYLGLADVKNIQYF. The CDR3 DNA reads TGTGCCAGCAGTTACCTGGGACTAGCGGATGTGAAAAACATTCAGTACTTC.

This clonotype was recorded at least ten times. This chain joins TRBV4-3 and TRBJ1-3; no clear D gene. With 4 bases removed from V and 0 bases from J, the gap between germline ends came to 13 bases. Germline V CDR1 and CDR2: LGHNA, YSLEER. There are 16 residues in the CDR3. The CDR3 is CASSPDTAFSGNTIYF. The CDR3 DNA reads TGCGCCAGCAGCCCAGATACTGCTTTCTCTGGAAACACCATATATTTT.

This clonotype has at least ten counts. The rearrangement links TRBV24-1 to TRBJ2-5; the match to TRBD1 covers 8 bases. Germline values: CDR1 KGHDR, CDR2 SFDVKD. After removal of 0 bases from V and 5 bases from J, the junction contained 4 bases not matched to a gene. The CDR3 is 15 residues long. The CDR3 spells CATSDLAGGAETQYF. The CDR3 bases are TGTGCCACCAGTGATTTGGCAGGGGGCGCCGAGACCCAGTACTTC.

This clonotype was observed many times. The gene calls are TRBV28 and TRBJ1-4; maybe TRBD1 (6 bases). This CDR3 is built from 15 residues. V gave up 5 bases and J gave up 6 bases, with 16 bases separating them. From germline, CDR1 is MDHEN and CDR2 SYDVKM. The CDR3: CASSVGARGDEKLFF. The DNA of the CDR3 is TGTGCCAGCAGTGTGGGGGCTCGGGGAGATGAAAAACTGTTTTTT.

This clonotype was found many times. The CDR3 DNA sequence: TGCGCCAGCAGCCTACTAGCGGGAGGGACGGGCACCGGGGAGCTGTTTTTT. This sequence encodes CASSLLAGGTGTGELFF. This chain connects TRBV5-1 to TRBJ2-2, with 13 bases identical to TRBD2. The germline V gene encodes CDR1 SGHRS and CDR2 YFSETQ. Losses at the gene ends were 4 bases for V and 4 bases for J; bases not matched to a gene: 7. CDR3 length: 17 residues.

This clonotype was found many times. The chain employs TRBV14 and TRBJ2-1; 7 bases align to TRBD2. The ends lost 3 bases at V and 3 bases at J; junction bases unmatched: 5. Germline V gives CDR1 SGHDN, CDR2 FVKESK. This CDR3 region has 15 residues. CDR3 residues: CASSQEGLNYNEQFF. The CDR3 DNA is TGTGCCAGCAGCCAGGAGGGACTAAACTACAATGAGCAGTTCTTC.

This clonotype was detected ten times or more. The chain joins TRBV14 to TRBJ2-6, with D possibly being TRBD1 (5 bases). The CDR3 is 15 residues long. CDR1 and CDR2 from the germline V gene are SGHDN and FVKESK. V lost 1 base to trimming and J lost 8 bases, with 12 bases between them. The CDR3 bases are TGTGCCAGCAGCCAAGGGGCCAGGGATACCAACGTCCTGACTTTC. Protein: CASSQGARDTNVLTF.